This TCR beta chain was found in a study of lymphopenia after photon versus proton radiotherapy. J gave up 5 bases and V 3 bases, and 6 bases lay outside the gene matches. Germline lookup yields CDR1 LNHDA and CDR2 SQIVND (reference sequence). This CDR3 region has 14 residues. Concerning this clone: Its specificity is not known. Other DNA sequences within the sample encode an identical CDR3.

Clones were sequenced by immunoSEQ multiplex PCR, and TCRdb holds only the in-frame ones, with some missing. Of about 40,000 clones listed, roughly four fifths were seen once; the top ten hold over 20%. Broader study findings: In patients who died, overall survival fell as post-nadir TCR diversity dropped more. After the lymphocyte nadir, photon-treated repertoires showed oligoclonal expansion, especially of CD8+ Temra cells. Better survival with proton therapy was suggested as possible, not demonstrated.

The rearrangement uses TRBV19 and TRBJ1-2; 7 nucleotides match TRBD1. The sequences come from peripheral blood, collected from a patient treated with proton-based radiotherapy. The receptor comes from a woman in her 70s with pancreatic cancer. The CDR3 region has the DNA TGTGCCAGTAGTATGAATCAGGGGGGGTATGGCTACACCTTC. Its translation: CASSMNQGGYGYTF.